This entry describes one T cell receptor beta chain. Its antigen is not known. The CDR3 extends over 17 amino acids. The sample comes from a study of cytomegalovirus exposure and HLA in healthy donors. The wider study: The Caucasian-associated ancestry cluster contained more than 75% of the roughly 400 genotyped donors. General study points: The authors assumed roughly uniform sequencing depth across donors for presence/absence analyses. Later on, analysis showed that most CMV-associated TCR beta chains appeared to be HLA-restricted. Investigators reported about 160 TCR beta chains as tied to cytomegalovirus.

This PCR relied on a set of 60 Vbeta primers and 13 Jbeta primers. Libraries were prepared by immunoSEQ multiplex PCR; TCRdb keeps only in-frame clonotypes and omits some of them. Found here are fewer than 300,000 clones, 86% of them singletons; the top ten hold less than 4%. The sequence was obtained from a man in his forties or fifties in good health and CMV-seropositive. The chain links TRBV21-1 to TRBJ2-1; the tabulated D call, TRBD1, remains unverified against the DNA. TRBV21-1 is a listed pseudogene. Specimen: PBMCs. The CDR3 coding sequence is TGTGCCAGCAGCAAAAGAACAGGGTTTGGGTCCTACAATGAGCAGTTCTTC. Encoded protein: CASSKRTGFGSYNEQFF.